Below are 25 T cell receptor beta chains sequenced from a single sample in a study of T cell clonality in common variable immunodeficiency. Study findings and constraints: Fewer deletions and N-nucleotide insertions were reportedly seen in common variable immunodeficiency TCR beta sequences.

Some clones are missing from TCRdb's copy, which holds only in-frame ones; the method was immunoSEQ multiplex PCR. Found here are about 28,000 clones, no singletons; the ten largest cover approximately 3%. Their antigen targets remain unknown. Sequenced: peripheral blood mononuclear cells. Source of these receptors: a human donor with common variable immunodeficiency.

This clone was detected ten times or more. The covered CDR3 bases are TGCGCCAGCAGCCCTGGACACCTCCGGGAGACC. It translates to CASSPGHLRET. The CDR3 in full is CASSPGHLRETQYF. V and J are TRBV4-1 and TRBJ2-5; D possibly corresponds to TRBD1 (5 bases). The read comes to an end 3 residues before the CDR3 does, leaving the germline J gene to fill in the end. The CDR3 is 14 residues long. Trimming cost V 4 bases and J 5 bases, with 14 bases left between them. CDR1 MGHRA and CDR2 YSYEKL come from the germline V gene.

In its sample, this clone was seen many times. The read ends 3 residues before the CDR3 terminus; that terminus is restored from the germline J gene. The chain has TRBV5-1 and TRBJ2-5, with D possibly TRBD2 on 6 matching bases. V lost 4 bases and J 3 bases, leaving 10 bases between the germline ends. The CDR3 contains 13 residues. CDR1 and CDR2 (germline): SGHRS, YFSETQ. CDR3 DNA, as far as it was read: TGCGCCAGCAGCCCCTTAGCGGAAGAGACC. Protein: CASSPLAEET. The CDR3 in its entirety is CASSPLAEETQYF.

This clone has more than one count but fewer than ten. Read coverage stops 3 residues before the CDR3 terminus; the germline J gene supplies the remainder. The chain uses TRBV2 and TRBJ2-7; tentative D call: TRBD2 (6 bases). CDR3 length equals 13 residues. The ends were cut back, 6 bases at V and 0 bases at J, with 9 bases in the middle. In germline, CDR1 is SNHLY, CDR2 FYNNEI. The CDR3 sequence is CASSGGHSYEQYF. CDR3 DNA (partial): TGTGCCAGCAGCGGGGGTCACTCCTACGAG.

Only a few counts were recorded for this clone. The read falls 3 residues short of the CDR3 end, and the missing part is taken from the germline J gene. The rearrangement links TRBV7-9 to TRBJ2-5, with D perhaps TRBD2 (6 bases). CDR3 size: 14 residues. Germline assignment: CDR1 SEHNR and CDR2 FQNEAQ (reference sequence). Trimming shortened V by 2 bases and J by 5 bases, and 12 bases separated the two germline ends. CDR3 bases read: TGTGCCAGCAGCTTAATGGCCGGGGGTGAGACC. Its protein is CASSLMAGGET. The whole CDR3 protein is CASSLMAGGETQYF.

This clone has more than one count but fewer than ten. The part of the CDR3 DNA that was read is TGTGCCAGTAGTATAGATTTTAGAGACAGGGTAGCAGATACG. Its protein product is CASSIDFRDRVADT. The CDR3 in full is CASSIDFRDRVADTQYF. The rearrangement links TRBV19 to TRBJ2-3; TRBD1 agrees at 7 bases. With the read ending 3 residues before the CDR3 end, the germline J gene is used to fill in that end. V was clipped by 0 bases and J by 4 bases; unmatched bases: 10. The CDR3 contains 17 residues. CDR1 LNHDA and CDR2 SQIVND come from the germline V gene (reference sequence).

Turning to this clone: The read ends 3 residues early relative to the CDR3; the germline J gene fills the gap. The chain has TRBV2 and TRBJ1-5; 10 bases align to TRBD1. CDR3 length equals 15 residues. V trimming: 5 bases; J trimming: 2 bases; junction bases outside the gene matches: 3. The germline CDR1 and CDR2 sequences are SNHLY and FYNNEI. The sequenced part of the CDR3 DNA is TGTGCCAGCAGTAGGACAGGGGGTGGCAATCAGCCC. It encodes CASSRTGGGNQP. Given in full, the CDR3 is CASSRTGGGNQPQHF.

This clone has a count of ten or more. The read comes to an end 3 residues before the CDR3 does, leaving the germline J gene to fill in the end. The chain joins TRBV7-2 to TRBJ1-6, with TRBD1 identical over 10 bases. The length of the CDR3 is 15 residues. V lost 0 bases to trimming and J lost 8 bases; unmatched junction nucleotides: 1. Germline CDR1 SGHTA, CDR2 FQGNSA. The CDR3 protein is CASSLAGTGDSPLHF. The sequenced part of the CDR3 DNA is TGTGCCAGCAGCTTAGCGGGGACAGGGGATTCACCC.

This clone was recorded a few times. The CDR3 end lies 3 residues beyond the end of the read and is filled in from the germline J gene. This chain uses TRBV5-6 with TRBJ2-5, with D possibly matching TRBD1 (5 bases). This CDR3 is 13 amino acids long. Trimming removed 4 bases at V and 5 bases at J, with 12 bases between. Germline V gene sequence: CDR1 SGHDT, CDR2 YYEEEE. The CDR3 bases that were read are TGTGCCAGCAGCCCCAGGGCGGAGGAGACC. This gives the protein CASSPRAEET. The full CDR3 reads CASSPRAEETQYF.

Points on this clone: Sequencing ends 3 residues short of the CDR3 end; the germline J gene provides the rest. This chain uses TRBV10-2 with TRBJ2-7; D could derive from TRBD1 or TRBD2 (5 bases each). Trimming stripped 7 bases from V and 0 bases from J, with 10 bases between. Per the germline V gene, CDR1 is WSHSY and CDR2 is SAAADI. The CDR3 consists of 13 residues. The sequenced CDR3 bases are TGCGCCAGCATGGCAGGGAGCTCCTACGAG. Its translation is CASMAGSSYE. The entire CDR3 reads CASMAGSSYEQYF.

A few counts support this clone. The CDR3 bases that were read are TGCGCCAGCCCGAGGAGGGTGGGCTATGGC. Translated: CASPRRVGYG. The CDR3 in its entirety is CASPRRVGYGYTF. The chain combines TRBV23-1 with TRBJ1-2; D gene ambiguous. The DNA ends 3 residues before the CDR3 does, and the rest of the CDR3 is filled in from the germline J gene. TRBV23-1 is placed among ORFs of uncertain function. Deletions cut 8 bases from V and 4 bases from J, with 14 bases between. The CDR3 loop spans 13 amino acids.

This clone is deemed medium-sized (0.01 to 0.1%). From the germline J gene comes the end of the CDR3, since the read stops 3 residues before it. The chain employs TRBV20-1 and TRBJ1-2; 7 bases agree with TRBD1. From germline, CDR1 is DFQATT and CDR2 SNEGSKA (reference sequence). The CDR3 totals 12 residues. The part of the CDR3 DNA that was read is TGCAGTGCTAGAGATCTAGGCAGGGGG. Its translation is CSARDLGRG. The full CDR3 sequence reads CSARDLGRGYTF.

With regard to this clone: The observed sequence ends 3 residues before the CDR3 terminus, with the missing tail filled in from the germline J gene. The identical CDR3 is also encoded by other nucleotide sequences in the sample. V and J are TRBV7-3 and TRBJ2-7; 11 bases are shared with TRBD1. The V and J ends lost 5 bases and 2 bases, in that order; junction bases with no gene match: 2. The CDR3 contains 14 residues. Germline assignment: CDR1 SGHTA and CDR2 FQGTGA. The DNA read from the CDR3 is TGTGCCAGCAGCCCGGGACAGGGGGCCTACGAG. Translated: CASSPGQGAYE. The CDR3 in full is CASSPGQGAYEQYF.

This clone was seen at least ten times. From the germline J gene comes the end of the CDR3, since the read stops 3 residues before it. V is TRBV9 and J is TRBJ2-5; 8 bases align to TRBD2. Per the germline V gene, CDR1 is SGDLS and CDR2 is YYNGEE. The CDR3 totals 15 residues. V was clipped by 4 bases and J by 4 bases; unmatched bases: 9. CDR3 region: CASSPRTSFSETQYF. CDR3 DNA, as far as it was read: TGTGCCAGCAGCCCCCGGACTAGCTTTTCAGAGACC. The full variable domain, completed using reference TRBV9 and TRBJ2-5, is DSGVTQTPKHLITATGQRVTLRCSPRSGDLSVYWYQQSLDQGLQFLIQYYNGEERAKGNILERFSAQQFPDLHSELNLSSLELGDSALYFCASSPRTSFSETQYFGPGTRLLVL.

Comment on this clone: The read comes to an end 3 residues before the CDR3 does, leaving the germline J gene to fill in the end. This chain connects TRBV7-6 to TRBJ1-1; the D gene is possibly TRBD1 (6 bases). Trimming took off 1 base at V and 4 bases at J, with 16 bases between the two ends. CDR3 length equals 16 residues. Looked up from germline, CDR1 is SGHVS and CDR2 is FNYEAQ. The CDR3 reads CASSLGLPGEVTEAFF. CDR3 DNA (partial): TGTGCCAGCAGCTTAGGCCTTCCAGGGGAGGTCACTGAA.

On this clone itself: The read ends 3 residues early relative to the CDR3; the germline J gene fills the gap. V is TRBV7-2 and J is TRBJ1-5; D uncertain. V shed 5 bases and J shed 5 bases, with 10 bases lying between them. Looked up from germline, CDR1 is SGHTA and CDR2 is FQGNSA. CDR3 length equals 13 residues. Partial CDR3 DNA: TGTGCCAGCAGCCCCCGACGGGATCAGCCC. As protein: CASSPRRDQP. The whole CDR3 is CASSPRRDQPQHF.

This clone has a count of ten or more. The CDR3 end lies 3 residues beyond the end of the read and is filled in from the germline J gene. The chain has TRBV4-1 and TRBJ1-1, with a weak D call TRBD1 (6 bases). Germline CDR1 is MGHRA and CDR2 is YSYEKL. The CDR3 runs 18 residues. V lost 0 bases and J lost 4, with 21 bases in between. Here the CDR3 reads CASSQEGSGTGWGTEAFF. Partial CDR3 DNA: TGCGCCAGCAGCCAAGAAGGGTCAGGAACAGGGTGGGGCACTGAA.

The table lists this clone with many counts. Read coverage stops 3 residues before the CDR3 terminus; the germline J gene supplies the remainder. The J gene is TRBJ1-3, the V gene TRBV11-3, with D unresolved. Germline V gene sequence: CDR1 SGHNT, CDR2 YENEEA. With 5 bases removed from V and 1 base from J, the gap between germline ends came to 12 bases. The CDR3 sequence is 15 residues long. The CDR3 spells CASSRFGGSGNTIYF. CDR3 DNA, as far as it was read: TGTGCCAGCAGCCGCTTCGGAGGGTCTGGAAACACC.

In this sample, this clone turned up many times. One junction end does not reproduce the germline sequence, and a read error may be involved. Read data end 3 residues before the CDR3 end; the end is taken from the germline J gene. The V and J genes are TRBV19 and TRBJ2-1; 10 nucleotides line up with TRBD1. The CDR3 has 14 residues. CDR1 is LNHDA and CDR2 is SQIVND in the germline V gene (reference sequence). The CDR3 DNA, read in part, is TGTGCCAGTACTCAGGGACAGGGGTACAGTGAG. It codes for CASTQGQGYSE. The complete CDR3 protein is CASTQGQGYSEQFF.

CDR3 DNA (partial): TGTGCCAGCAGCAAAGGTGGGGCAGACACCCGT. It yields the protein CASSKGGADTR. The entire CDR3 sequence reads CASSKGGADTRAFF. V usage is TRBV6-2 or TRBV6-3 and J usage is TRBJ1-1; possible D gene TRBD1, 5 bases. The CDR3 is cut off 3 residues early in the read; its end comes from the germline J gene. The CDR3 consists of 14 residues. Germline values: CDR1 MNHEY, CDR2 SVGEGT.

This clone was seen ten or more times. The read falls 3 residues short of the CDR3 end, and the missing part is taken from the germline J gene. The chain recombines TRBV7-2 with TRBJ1-2; 9 nucleotides match TRBD1. V was clipped by 5 bases and J by 6 bases; unmatched bases: 10. CDR1 and CDR2 (germline): SGHTA, FQGNSA. The CDR3 has 15 residues. The CDR3 DNA, read in part, is TGTGCCAGCAGCAAAGCTCCGGGACAGGGCGATGGC. Residues: CASSKAPGQGDG. From start to end, the CDR3 is CASSKAPGQGDGYTF.

There are a few counts of this clone. The read gets to within 3 residues of the CDR3 end, and the germline J gene fills in the rest. Within the sample, other DNA sequences also encode this same CDR3. This sequence joins TRBV18 and TRBJ2-7; 7 bases are shared with TRBD1. CDR1 and CDR2 from the germline V gene are KGHSH and LQKENI. The CDR3 totals 14 residues. J lost 4 bases, V lost 3 bases, and 6 bases had no gene match. CDR3 protein: CASSPKGAVYEQYF. The sequenced part of the CDR3 DNA is TGTGCCAGCTCACCGAAGGGGGCGGTGTACGAG.

Regarding this clone: With the read ending 3 residues before the CDR3 end, the germline J gene is used to fill in that end. The chain employs TRBV19 and TRBJ2-4; 7 bases are a match to TRBD2. The V gene end was trimmed by 7 bases and the J gene end by 0 bases; junction bases not matched to a gene: 6. The CDR3 runs to 15 residues. Germline lookup yields CDR1 LNHDA and CDR2 SQIVND (reference sequence). The sequenced part of the CDR3 DNA is TGTGCCAGTACCCCGGGGGGTGTAGCCAAAAACATT. Translation gives CASTPGGVAKNI. The complete CDR3 sequence is CASTPGGVAKNIQYF. Using reference TRBV19 and TRBJ2-4 for the parts outside the CDR3, the full variable domain is DGGITQSPKYLFRKEGQNVTLSCEQNLNHDAMYWYRQDPGQGLRLIYYSQIVNDFQKGDIAEGYSVSREKKESFPLTVTSAQKNPTAFYLCASTPGGVAKNIQYFGAGTRLSVL.

Comments on this clone: The CDR3 end lies 3 residues beyond the end of the read and is filled in from the germline J gene. The chain links TRBV7-8 to TRBJ1-2; TRBD1 aligns across 11 bases. Germline trimming cut 5 bases from V and 2 bases from J; bases unmatched to any gene: 10. The CDR3 is made up of 17 amino acids. Germline CDR1 reads SGHVS; CDR2 reads FQNEAQ. The CDR3 protein is CASSPSYGTGGNYGYTF. The CDR3 bases that were read are TGTGCCAGCAGCCCCTCGTACGGGACAGGGGGAAACTATGGC.

This clone occurred a few times. Sequence at one end of the junction differs from germline and may be a read error. The read stops 3 residues short of the end of the CDR3; the missing end is completed from the germline J gene. This chain joins TRBV19 and TRBJ1-1; tentative D call: TRBD1 (6 bases). CDR1 is LNHDA and CDR2 is SQIVND in the germline V gene (reference sequence). This CDR3 has 12 amino acids. The CDR3 reads CASRIGGTEAFF. The CDR3 DNA, read in part, is TGTGCCAGTAGGATAGGGGGGACAGAA.

By share, this clone counts as medium-sized. The CDR3 extends 3 residues past the end of the read, so its final part is completed from the germline J gene. V and J are TRBV9 and TRBJ1-3; possibly TRBD1 for D (6 bases). The CDR3 loop spans 16 amino acids. Trimming stripped 3 bases from V and 4 bases from J, with 17 bases between. Germline CDR1 SGDLS, CDR2 YYNGEE. CDR3 sequence: CASSAGQMDTGNTIYF. The DNA read from the CDR3 is TGTGCCAGCAGCGCCGGACAGATGGATACGGGAAACACC.